The following is a T cell receptor beta chain sequence with its context. This sample is part of a study of blood T cell repertoires in COVID-19. Study information: Specimens from acute and convalescent COVID-19 originated in the United States, Italy and Spain. The cDNA or gDNA used as material had been derived from T cells, B-cell-depleted T cells, or PBMCs.

As processed by the authors: Estimates of nucleated cell counts were drawn from the amplification of reference gene primers. TCRdb's copy holds only in-frame clones and misses some; the assay was immunoSEQ multiplex PCR. That table furnishes V, J and clone size, whereas the DNA furnished D and trimming. The sample includes under 550,000 clones, 70% to 90% of them seen just once. Germline CDR1 and CDR2: LGHDT and YNNKEL (reference sequence). V lost 4 bases, J lost 6 bases, and 4 bases stayed unmatched. This CDR3 comprises 13 residues. V and J are TRBV3-1 (or the pseudogene TRBV3-2) and TRBJ1-2; TRBD1 agrees at 8 bases. The sample taken for sequencing was peripheral blood. This receptor was identified in a young man with COVID-19, enrolled during active disease. The CDR3 here is CASSPRTGNGYTF. In DNA, the CDR3 is TGTGCCAGCAGCCCTCGGACAGGGAATGGCTACACCTTC.